A selection of T cell receptor beta chains follows, all from one sample in a study of cytomegalovirus exposure and HLA in healthy donors. Repertoires were generated with immunoSEQ multiplex PCR, while TCRdb's copy carries only in-frame clones and drops some. The data contain roughly 200,000 clones, 77% of them singletons. Sample: PBMCs. The origin of the receptors is a woman in her 30s in good health and CMV-seropositive. Each CDR3 is given with its conserved first and last residue. The D gene is left open where the match is weak. A row's size may be missing; if present it is once, few, many or a size class.

CDR3 protein: CASSTLGGTEAFF; CDR3 DNA: TGTGCCAGCAGCACGCTCGGGGGCACTGAAGCTTTCTTT; clone size: once; V gene: TRBV11-3; D gene: -; J gene: TRBJ1-1
CDR3 protein: CASSINAGYEQYF; CDR3 DNA: TGTGCCAGTAGTATAAATGCGGGCTACGAGCAGTACTTC; clone size: -; V gene: TRBV19; D gene: -; J gene: TRBJ2-7
CDR3 protein: CASSTHTGSAYGYTF; CDR3 DNA: TGTGCCAGTAGTACGCACACAGGGTCCGCCTATGGCTACACCTTC; clone size: -; V gene: TRBV19; D gene: -; J gene: TRBJ1-2
CDR3 protein: CASSQLGGETQYF; CDR3 DNA: TGCGCCAGCAGCCAACTCGGCGGGGAGACCCAGTACTTC; clone size: -; V gene: TRBV4-1; D gene: -; J gene: TRBJ2-5
CDR3 protein: CATSPPAAYGYTF; CDR3 DNA: TGTGCCACCAGCCCCCCGGCGGCGTATGGCTACACCTTC; clone size: -; V gene: TRBV15; D gene: -; J gene: TRBJ1-2
CDR3 protein: CASSGDRVTSGANVLTF; CDR3 DNA: TGTGCCAGCAGTGGGGACAGGGTTACCTCTGGGGCCAACGTCCTGACTTTC; clone size: -; V gene: TRBV7-8; D gene: TRBD1; J gene: TRBJ2-6
CDR3 protein: CASSWPRETQYF; CDR3 DNA: TGTGCCAGCAGCTGGCCCAGGGAGACCCAGTACTTC; clone size: -; V gene: TRBV7-2; D gene: -; J gene: TRBJ2-5
CDR3 protein: CASSFGSGYGYTF; CDR3 DNA: TGTGCCAGCAGTTTCGGGAGTGGGTATGGCTACACCTTC; clone size: -; V gene: TRBV28; D gene: -; J gene: TRBJ1-2
CDR3 protein: CATSRKSTVRGPGANVLTF; CDR3 DNA: TGTGCCACCAGCAGAAAGTCGACAGTCCGAGGTCCTGGGGCCAACGTCCTGACTTTC; clone size: once; V gene: TRBV15; D gene: -; J gene: TRBJ2-6
CDR3 protein: CASSGTRGEYF; CDR3 DNA: TGTGCCAGCAGTGGAACCCGGGGAGAGTACTTC; clone size: -; V gene: TRBV6-1; D gene: -; J gene: TRBJ2-7
CDR3 protein: CASSVAGQGVPGELFF; CDR3 DNA: TGTGCCAGCAGCGTAGCTGGCCAAGGAGTACCGGGGGAGCTGTTTTTT; clone size: -; V gene: TRBV9; D gene: -; J gene: TRBJ2-2
CDR3 protein: CASSQGVAGVNTGELFF; CDR3 DNA: TGTGCCAGCAGCCAGGGGGTAGCGGGGGTGAACACCGGGGAGCTGTTTTTT; clone size: -; V gene: TRBV9; D gene: TRBD2; J gene: TRBJ2-2
CDR3 protein: CASSPTGASYGYTF; CDR3 DNA: TGTGCCAGCAGCCCGACAGGGGCGAGCTATGGCTACACCTTC; clone size: -; V gene: TRBV5-5; D gene: TRBD1; J gene: TRBJ1-2
CDR3 protein: CASSPWGGTDTQYF; CDR3 DNA: TGTGCCAGCAGCCCATGGGGCGGCACAGATACGCAGTATTTT; clone size: -; V gene: TRBV2; D gene: -; J gene: TRBJ2-3
CDR3 protein: CATQGVNTDTQYF; CDR3 DNA: TGTGCCACCCAGGGGGTGAACACAGATACGCAGTATTTT; clone size: few; V gene: TRBV27; D gene: TRBD1; J gene: TRBJ2-3
CDR3 protein: CASSETATKHF; CDR3 DNA: TGTGCCAGTAGTGAGACAGCGACCAAGCATTTT; clone size: -; V gene: TRBV19; D gene: -; J gene: TRBJ1-5
CDR3 protein: CASSPTGGNTGELFF; CDR3 DNA: TGTGCCAGCAGCCCCACAGGGGGGAACACCGGGGAGCTGTTTTTT; clone size: -; V gene: TRBV7-2; D gene: TRBD1; J gene: TRBJ2-2
CDR3 protein: CASSRSPGLVSHEQYF; CDR3 DNA: TGCGCCAGCAGCCGATCTCCGGGACTAGTTTCCCACGAGCAGTACTTC; clone size: -; V gene: TRBV5-1; D gene: TRBD2; J gene: TRBJ2-7
CDR3 protein: CASRNGRTEGDTQYF; CDR3 DNA: TGTGCCAGCAGGAACGGGAGGACCGAGGGAGATACGCAGTATTTT; clone size: -; V gene: TRBV7-3; D gene: TRBD2; J gene: TRBJ2-3
CDR3 protein: CASRTGGNTGELFF; CDR3 DNA: TGTGCCAGCAGGACAGGGGGAAACACCGGGGAGCTGTTTTTT; clone size: -; V gene: TRBV9; D gene: TRBD1; J gene: TRBJ2-2